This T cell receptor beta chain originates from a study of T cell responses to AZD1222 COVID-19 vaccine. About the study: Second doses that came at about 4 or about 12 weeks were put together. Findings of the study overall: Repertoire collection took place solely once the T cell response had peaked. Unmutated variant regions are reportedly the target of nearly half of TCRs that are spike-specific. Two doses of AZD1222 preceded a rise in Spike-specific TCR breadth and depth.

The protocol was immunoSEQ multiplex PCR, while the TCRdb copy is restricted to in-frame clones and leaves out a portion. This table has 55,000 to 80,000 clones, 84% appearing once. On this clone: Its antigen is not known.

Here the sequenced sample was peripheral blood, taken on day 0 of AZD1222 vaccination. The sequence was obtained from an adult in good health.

CDR3 amino acids: CASSLEGQGYEQYF. Written as DNA, the CDR3 is TGCGCCAGCAGCTTGGAGGGACAGGGTTACGAGCAGTACTTC. The V and J genes are TRBV5-1 and TRBJ2-7; 9 bases fit TRBD1. The CDR3 sequence is 14 residues long. After removal of 0 bases from V and 4 bases from J, the junction contained 2 bases not matched to a gene. Germline assignment: CDR1 SGHRS and CDR2 YFSETQ.